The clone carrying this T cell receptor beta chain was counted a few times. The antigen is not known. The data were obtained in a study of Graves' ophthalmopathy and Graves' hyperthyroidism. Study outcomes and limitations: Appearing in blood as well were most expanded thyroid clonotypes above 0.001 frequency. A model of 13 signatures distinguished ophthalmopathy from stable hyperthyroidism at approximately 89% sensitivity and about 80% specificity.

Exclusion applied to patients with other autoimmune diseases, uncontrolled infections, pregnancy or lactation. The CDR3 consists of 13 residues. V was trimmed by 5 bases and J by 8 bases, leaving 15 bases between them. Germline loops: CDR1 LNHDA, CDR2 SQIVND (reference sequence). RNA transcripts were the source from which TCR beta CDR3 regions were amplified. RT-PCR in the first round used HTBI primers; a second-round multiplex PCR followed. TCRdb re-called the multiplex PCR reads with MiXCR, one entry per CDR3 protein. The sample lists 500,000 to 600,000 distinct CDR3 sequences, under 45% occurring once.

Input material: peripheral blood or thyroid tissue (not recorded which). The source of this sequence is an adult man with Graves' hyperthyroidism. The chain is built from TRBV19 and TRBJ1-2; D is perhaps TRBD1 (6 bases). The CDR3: CASSSQGIGGYTF. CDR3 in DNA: TGTGCCAGTAGTTCGCAGGGGATAGGAGGCTACACCTTC.